The TCR beta chain described here comes from a study of shared clonotypes between healthy human individuals. Between the trimmed V and J ends, which lost 5 bases and 7 bases, there was a span of 12 bases. Germline V gene data show CDR1 as MDHEN and CDR2 as SYDVKM. The CDR3 covers 14 residues. The method was immunoSEQ multiplex PCR; TCRdb's version includes in-frame clones alone and lacks a portion of them. There are 2.5 million or so clones in the sample; more than 80% occur only once, and under 0.15% lies in the top ten. The sequencing sample was made of naive CD4+ T cells sorted from blood. Subset meaning: CD45RA+ positively selected. The rearrangement joins TRBV28 to TRBJ1-6; D uncertain. The receptor was derived from a man aged 18 to 35 in good health. The CDR3 reads CASSSPGRNSPLHF. The CDR3 DNA is TGTGCCAGCAGTAGCCCGGGCAGAAATTCACCCCTCCACTTT.